The 2 T cell receptor beta chains reported below all come from one sample, sequenced in a study of CD8+ T cells in alopecia areata. Stated treatment: oral pan-JAK inhibitor, 5-10 mg twice daily. cDNA serving as the sequencing template came from extracted, reverse transcribed RNA. Libraries were prepared by immunoSEQ multiplex PCR; TCRdb keeps only in-frame clonotypes and omits some of them. The sample carries a few hundred thousand clones, approximately 72% recorded once. The material was CD4+ T cells sorted from blood, obtained at approximately week 42, from a patient treated with tofacitinib. These receptors originate from a human donor with alopecia areata.

The chain carries TRBV27 and TRBJ2-3; perhaps TRBD2 as D (6 bases). Deletions cut 7 bases from V and 1 base from J, with 18 bases between. In germline, CDR1 is MNHEY, CDR2 SMNVEV (reference sequence). This CDR3 region has 16 residues. Here the CDR3 DNA reads TGTGCCAGCACCCCCGGGGGTATGTGGGGCACAGATACGCAGTATTTT. Translating it yields CASTPGGMWGTDTQYF.

The chain joins TRBV4-1 to TRBJ1-1; perhaps TRBD1 as D (6 bases). Germline V gene sequence: CDR1 MGHRA, CDR2 YSYEKL. The CDR3 runs to 14 residues. Deletions cut 6 bases from V and 1 base from J, with 12 bases between. The chain's CDR3 is CASRSGAQNTEAFF. Written as DNA, the CDR3 is TGCGCCAGCAGGTCAGGGGCTCAGAACACTGAAGCTTTCTTT.